The present T cell receptor beta chain was sequenced within a study of cytomegalovirus exposure and HLA in healthy donors. This clone was seen more than once but under ten times. What it recognizes is unknown. Trimming left V 2 bases short and J 4 bases short, with 6 bases between. The length of the CDR3 is 13 residues. Germline CDR1 is MGHDK and CDR2 is SYGVNS. Amplification used 60 Vbeta primers and 13 Jbeta primers. The method was immunoSEQ multiplex PCR; TCRdb's version includes in-frame clones alone and lacks a portion of them. The sample lists fewer than 250,000 clones, around 79% seen once, with about 0.2% in the top ten. Study-wide points: According to a later analysis, donors in an Asian-associated ancestry cluster reportedly had fewer N-insertions than the approximately 720-donor mean. Researchers reported in a later analysis that common viral pathogens appeared linked to several top clusters. High sensitivity and specificity were reportedly achieved when the classifier diagnosed cytomegalovirus status. Researchers reported in a later analysis that a missense DCLRE1C variant was tied to TCR beta V- and J-gene trimming.

The gene calls are TRBV25-1 and TRBJ1-3; TRBD1 might be the D (6 bases). The clonotype comes from a girl aged 2 to 10 in good health and CMV-seronegative. The source material was PBMCs. Here the CDR3 DNA reads TGTGCCAGCAGTGAAAGGGGGGGAAACACCATATATTTT. It specifies CASSERGGNTIYF.